The clone carrying this TCR beta chain was detected only once. The CDR3 covers 11 residues. CDR1 and CDR2 (germline): GTSNPN, SVGIG (reference sequence). It was with 60 Vbeta and 13 Jbeta primers that the PCR ran. Assay: immunoSEQ multiplex PCR; the TCRdb copy retains only in-frame clones and omits some. The sample lists 100,000 to 150,000 clones, approximately 87% occurring once. The data belong to a study of cytomegalovirus exposure and HLA in healthy donors. Specimen: PBMCs. This chain uses TRBV30 with TRBJ1-2; D remains unclear. The receptor was derived from a young man in good health and CMV-seropositive. CDR3 DNA sequence: TGTGCTTTAAGGCCAGGCTATGGCTACACCTTC. Encoded protein: CALRPGYGYTF. Filled out from reference TRBV30 and TRBJ1-2, the complete variable domain reads SQTIHQWPATLVQPVGSPLSLECTVEGTSNPNLYWYRQAAGRGLQLLFYSVGIGQISSEVPQNLSASRPQDRQFILSSKKLLLSDSGFYLCALRPGYGYTFGSGTRLTVV.